This T cell receptor (beta chain) was recovered during a study of CD8+CD57+ T cells in acquired aplastic anemia. Study-level background: Average DNA yield from sorted CD4+ and CD8+ cells was roughly 3.1 ug. General study points: About 27 CD8+ CDR3 sequences were shared between patients and controls.

This CDR3 is built from 15 residues. The germline V gene has CDR1 SNHLY and CDR2 FYNNEI. The V and J ends lost 2 bases and 5 bases respectively, with 15 bases between them. The template for TCR beta VDJ and CDR3 sequence profiling was genomic DNA. TCRdb reprocessed the reads via MiXCR and lists one record per CDR3 protein. The profile covers 400,000 to 600,000 distinct CDR3 sequences, with about a third appearing a single time and about 0.8% taken by the ten largest. Patients selected for sequencing had displayed CD8+CD57+ cell expansion by flow cytometry. The study sampled blood from patients who had received no therapy. A word on this clonotype: Antigen: not known.

The J gene is TRBJ2-5, the V gene TRBV2, with D possibly being TRBD1 (6 bases). The sample comprised sorted CD4+, CD8+, or CD8+CD57+ T cells (not recorded which) from PBMCs. This sequence was found in a human donor with aplastic anemia. The CDR3 loop is CASSELGVQGETQYF. CDR3 nucleotide sequence: TGTGCCAGCAGTGAACTGGGGGTTCAGGGGGAGACCCAGTACTTC.